This T cell receptor (beta chain) was identified in a study of cytomegalovirus exposure and HLA in healthy donors (dated by TCRdb to about 2017). Study-wide context: An earlier analysis of approximately 640 of the donors reported approximately 290 Gb of sequence data and 117 million unique TCR beta sequences from about 200 million T cells. Roughly 300 gigabases of sequencing data and around 85 million unique TCR sequences made up an early release that covered 640 HLA-typed donors. Of the roughly 400 genotyped donors, 65% to 90% fell in the genetic ancestry cluster associated with self-reported Caucasian donors. The study was designed to test whether signatures of past pathogen exposure could be identified by cataloging public T cell receptors. Using immunosequencing, the study profiled T cell repertoires from about 620 subjects and related those repertoires to cytomegalovirus serostatus. In addition to the first cohort of 666 subjects, a separate validation cohort of approximately 130 different subjects was used. The study combined high-throughput TCR immunosequencing, statistical association of individual TCRs with disease status, and machine learning to predict cytomegalovirus infection status. A later analysis re-analyzed previously published TCR beta repertoires from several hundred donors and added high-resolution HLA genotyping to study TCR occurrence patterns. Rather than using new phenotypic data, the later analysis identified candidate immune exposures from TCR beta sequences and from how often those sequences occurred across donors. To decide whether each TCR beta V gene segment behaved as functional or pseudogenic, an earlier analysis of some 570 of the donors relied on high-throughput TCR beta sequencing. Alongside the repertoire data, information on donor age, sex, ethnicity and CMV serostatus was compiled. A later genetic analysis took genome-wide SNP genotypes for about 55% of the roughly 670 donors and used that subset as a discovery cohort. Every discovery cohort repertoire had been produced on one sequencing platform. HLA typing covered class I and class II loci at four-digit resolution. Typing coverage differed by locus: A, B, C, DRB1 and DQB1 were typed in roughly 620-640 donors, DQA1 in about 500, DPA1 in nearly 610, and DPB1 in about 450. Four to six DR-DQ haplotypes were handled as single units for association and clustering, since linkage in the cohort was strong. Among roughly 400 genotyped donors of the cohort, an average of about 240,000 unique TCR beta nucleotide sequences was sequenced per donor, of which about 18% were non-productive.

The library was generated by the immunoSEQ multiplex PCR assay. The multiplex PCR relied on a mix of 60 forward primers for TCR Vbeta segments and 13 reverse primers for TCR Jbeta segments. A multiplex PCR assay on genomic DNA amplified the CDR3 region of rearranged TCR beta genes. Amplified TCR beta libraries were sequenced as 87-base-pair reads on the Illumina HiSeq System. Turning to the authors' computational methods: Across the roughly 670 repertoires, a later analysis counted 60 million to 90 million unique TCR beta chains, roughly 11 million of which were shared by at least two donors. A nearest-neighbor algorithm error-corrected the raw reads and collapsed the reads into unique sequences, merging closely related sequences to remove PCR and sequencing errors. V, D and J gene segments were assigned by aligning CDR3 sequences to IMGT reference sequences. For a sequence to be retained, a match of at least six nucleotides was required to both a V gene segment and a J gene segment. A rearrangement counted as productive if the CDR3 had no stop codons and remained in frame with V and J, and every other rearrangement counted as non-productive. Following IMGT convention, CDR3 was defined as the stretch from the second conserved V-encoded cysteine up to the conserved J-encoded phenylalanine. The earlier analysis of about 590 of the donors excluded sequences that lacked an unambiguous match to a single V gene segment. In an earlier analysis of approximately 590 of the donors, V segments were called functional above 56.7% productive rearrangements and were called segregating when the between-donor standard deviation exceeded 5%. A statistical classification framework was built to diagnose cytomegalovirus status from the catalog of TCR beta chain sequences. In a later analysis, V and J genes were assigned by comparing TCR nucleotide sequences against IMGT/GENE-DB human TR gene sequences. A later analysis assigned CDR3 sequences and most-parsimonious VDJ recombination scenarios with the TCRdist pipeline. In a later analysis, each TCR beta chain was defined by its CDR3 amino acid sequence together with its V-gene family, and reads without a unique V-gene family were excluded. To address suspected cross-contamination and a sequencing artifact, a later analysis removed 550 to 750 highly shared, low-generation-probability nucleotide sequences. A later analysis calculated a clonal expansion index for each public chain from normalized within-repertoire ranks of inferred template counts. In a later analysis, generation probabilities were computed with a VDJ recombination model fitted to out-of-frame rearrangements, and the resulting probabilities were checked against IGoR. In a later analysis, TCR-TCR, TCR-HLA and TCR-CMV co-occurrence was scored with hypergeometric tests, and a repertoire-size bias correction was applied to TCR pairs. To estimate false discovery rates, a later analysis permuted the HLA or CMV assignments 20 times. In a later analysis, co-occurring TCRs were grouped using DBSCAN, with TCRdist sequence similarity added in when clustering inside HLA-allele-positive subsets. Repertoires with fewer than 30,000 or more than 120,000 public chains were left out of co-occurrence clustering, as were five repertoires with anomalous nucleotide sharing. TCRdb limited this immuneACCESS table to in-frame rearrangements with V and J called. A share of clones is missing; checked studies link under half to unresolved V genes, and the rest is unexplained. D and trimming come from the DNA, and the V and J calls and clone size come from that table. Present in this sample are 110,000 or so clones, about 77% of which were seen just once. Of the sample, less than 5.5% falls within the top ten clones.

CDR1 and CDR2 were assigned from the germline V gene (reference sequence) as MNHNY and SVGAGI. The CDR3, from cysteine to phenylalanine, totals 16 residues. Of all the DNA, just the CDR3 is kept, 48 bases in frame from base 1. V lost 2 bases and J lost 4 bases; the stretch between them is 15 bases long. Findings and caveats that apply to the study as a whole: Presence/absence analyses assumed roughly uniform sequencing depth across donors, an assumption that may not hold. In a later analysis, most CMV-associated TCR beta chains were found to appear HLA-restricted, with HLA associations seemingly driven largely by CMV exposure. Because counts were too low, 15 to 20 rarely observed V segments, including chromosome 9 orphons, were excluded from the earlier analysis of some 590 of the donors. Linkage disequilibrium might explain the correlated functional status among segregating V segments, but an unknown experimental factor could not be ruled out. In this cohort, only TCR beta chains were sequenced, and detectable features were limited by the absence of alpha or paired-chain data. The only immune exposure information available for the cohort was CMV serostatus. Cytomegalovirus status was reported to be diagnosed by the classifier with high specificity and sensitivity in both the original and validation cohorts. A later analysis found that TCR association rates varied across HLA loci, with DRB1 alleles showing the most associated TCRs and HLA-C alleles the fewest. Because some donors lacked HLA typing at each locus, the association tests relied only on the typed subset. A later genetic analysis reported fewer N-insertions in productive TCRs among donors in an Asian-associated ancestry cluster than the approximately 670-donor mean. The sequencing pipeline was judged likely to have produced a cluster of highly shared sequence variants as a technical artifact. A further reported finding was that TCR beta sequences accurately predicted the HLA-A and HLA-B alleles for most subjects in the first cohort. While some public TCRs were present in many individuals, most TCR sequences turned up only very rarely across donors. The authors suggested that the approach could potentially be generalized to other disease states and immunological phenotypes. Three of the identified cytomegalovirus-associated TCR beta chains were confirmed in vitro to be specific for cytomegalovirus antigens. Several of the top co-occurrence clusters appeared to be linked to parvovirus B19, influenza, CMV and Epstein-Barr virus, according to a later analysis. In a later analysis, HLA-associated TCR beta chains were found to be more clonally expanded and to have lower generation probabilities than equally common non-associated chains. When HLA alleles, especially DR and DQ, strongly co-occurred, attributing TCR associations to individual alleles was difficult. Some IMGT-functional V segments, including TRBV6-2 and TRBV6-3, could not be distinguished by the 87-base-pair reads and were therefore excluded. A later genetic analysis associated a missense DCLRE1C variant with V-gene and J-gene trimming of TCR beta chains, and an independent cohort replicated the association. An earlier analysis of approximately 590 of the donors showed that most TCR beta V segments appeared in productive rearrangements either about 87% or about 30% of the time, which broadly matched IMGT annotations. In a later analysis, some 17,000 TCR beta sequences were associated with specific HLA alleles at a false discovery rate of 0.05. The study gave a list of 150 to 200 TCR beta chains associated with cytomegalovirus.

As concerns this clone: Its specific antigen is unknown. No base quality values were provided; no much bigger clone lies one nucleotide off.

The cohort comprised some 680 healthy bone marrow donors. Cohort members were all nominally healthy when sampled, although unrecorded immune exposures were likely present. The donor tested CMV seropositive and was one of the 289 seropositive cohort members. Every donor gave a peripheral blood sample, and the peripheral blood mononuclear cells from that sample were used for TCR beta sequencing. Genomic DNA was extracted from the blood cell samples with the Qiagen DNeasy Blood Extraction Kit. This TCR came from a woman aged 25-40 years in good health and CMV-seropositive. This sequence uses TRBV6-6 and TRBJ1-3; no confident D gene assignment can be made. The sample consisted of PBMCs. In nucleotide form, the sequence is TGTGCCAGCAGTTACGCCGTCAGGACGGGAGGAAACACCATATATTTT. Its coded protein is CASSYAVRTGGNTIYF.